These 17 T cell receptor beta chains were sequenced from one sample in a study of blood T cell repertoires in COVID-19. Here immunoSEQ multiplex PCR was the method, and the copy in TCRdb shows in-frame clones only, minus some. The sample lists some 210,000 clones, about 81% occurring once. The sample taken for sequencing was PBMCs or T cells enriched from blood (not recorded which). The receptors stem from a man aged 35 to 55 who had recovered from COVID-19.

This clone was recorded a few times. The V and J genes are TRBV11-2 and TRBJ2-5, with a tentative D call TRBD2 (6 bases). The CDR3 sequence is 12 residues long. Trimming cost V 8 bases and J 0 bases, with 7 bases left between them. The germline gives CDR1 SGHAT, CDR2 FQNNGV. The CDR3 spells CASGDYQETQYF. The CDR3 DNA reads TGTGCCAGCGGGGACTACCAAGAGACCCAGTACTTC. Using reference TRBV11-2 and TRBJ2-5 for the parts outside the CDR3, the full variable domain is EAGVAQSPRYKIIEKRQSVAFWCNPISGHATLYWYQQILGQGPKLLIQFQNNGVVDDSQLPKDRFSAERLKGVDSTLKIQPAKLEDSAVYLCASGDYQETQYFGPGTRLLVL.

The rearrangement joins TRBV21-1 to TRBJ1-2. TRBV21-1 is annotated as a pseudogene. The CDR3 has 12 residues. CDR3 in DNA: TGTGCCAGCAGCAAAGTGCGGGGGAAAAAAACCTTC. It codes for CASSKVRGKKTF.

J is TRBJ2-3 and V is TRBV5-1, with 9 bases that match TRBD1. Per germline, CDR1 SGHRS and CDR2 YFSETQ. V trimming: 3 bases; J trimming: 3 bases; junction bases outside the gene matches: 2. This CDR3 contains 14 residues. CDR3 sequence reads: CASSYDRGTDTQYF. The CDR3 nucleotides are TGCGCCAGCAGCTACGACAGGGGGACAGATACGCAGTATTTT.

The rearrangement uses TRBV19 and TRBJ1-2, with D possibly matching TRBD1 (5 bases). The germline V gene has CDR1 LNHDA and CDR2 SQIVND (reference sequence). V lost 1 base and J 4 bases, leaving 10 bases between the germline ends. This CDR3 has 14 amino acids. This CDR3 reads CASSIGGHLYGYTF. The CDR3 DNA reads TGTGCCAGTAGTATAGGCGGACACCTCTATGGCTACACCTTC.

The V call is TRBV9, the J call TRBJ1-4, with 7 positions matching TRBD1. This CDR3 has 14 residues. Unmatched junction bases numbered 3, after V lost 3 bases and J lost 4 bases. Germline lookup yields CDR1 SGDLS and CDR2 YYNGEE. The CDR3 nucleotides are TGTGCCAGCAGCGCGACAGGGAGTAATGAAAAACTGTTTTTT. Residues: CASSATGSNEKLFF.

The gene calls are TRBV7-2 and TRBJ1-1; no reliable D call. Per germline, CDR1 SGHTA and CDR2 FQGNSA. The length of the CDR3 is 15 residues. Trimming cost V 2 bases and J 0 bases, with 10 bases left between them. Here the CDR3 reads CASSLIPRMNTEAFF. CDR3 DNA: TGTGCCAGCAGCTTAATCCCTAGAATGAACACTGAAGCTTTCTTT.

The V gene is TRBV10-3, the J gene TRBJ1-1; no clear D. Looked up from germline, CDR1 is ENHRY and CDR2 is SYGVKD. With 2 bases removed from V and 7 bases from J, the gap between germline ends came to 11 bases. The CDR3 length is 13 residues. CDR3 amino acids: CAISERGTGEAFF. The CDR3 region has the DNA TGTGCCATCAGTGAGCGGGGAACGGGTGAAGCTTTCTTT.

This sequence joins TRBV7-3 and TRBJ2-1; D call uncertain. Trimming took 2 bases from V and 10 from J, leaving 12 bases between them. Germline V gene data show CDR1 as SGHTA and CDR2 as FQGTGA. This CDR3 region has 13 residues. The CDR3 sequence is CASSLVSTEEQFF. The CDR3 DNA reads TGTGCCAGCAGCTTAGTATCTACGGAGGAGCAGTTCTTC.

The rearrangement links TRBV25-1 to TRBJ1-4, with 7 bases fitting TRBD1. The CDR3 is 13 amino acids. The trim removed 8 bases at V and 7 bases at J, leaving 7 bases unmatched. Germline V CDR1 and CDR2: MGHDK, SYGVNS. CDR3 nucleotides: TGTGCCAGCCGACGACAGGGCGGTGAAAAACTGTTTTTT. Encoded protein: CASRRQGGEKLFF.

This chain connects TRBV7-9 to TRBJ2-7; D ambiguous. The CDR3 has 18 residues. V was clipped by 1 base and J by 3 bases, with 22 bases between them. Germline CDR1 SEHNR, CDR2 FQNEAQ (reference sequence). CDR3 amino acids: CASSLGHLGLDLRYEQYF. In DNA, the CDR3 is TGTGCCAGCAGCTTAGGACACCTTGGCTTGGATCTTCGCTACGAGCAGTACTTC.

Here the CDR3 DNA reads TGTGCCAGCAGTGCCCCCGGACTAGCGGAAGGGGAGGGTACGCAGTATTTT. Its protein product is CASSAPGLAEGEGTQYF. The V and J genes are TRBV2 and TRBJ2-3; 10 nucleotides align to TRBD2. Per the germline V gene, CDR1 is SNHLY and CDR2 is FYNNEI. This CDR3 region has 17 residues. Trimming removed 4 bases from V and 8 bases from J; junction bases left unmatched: 15.

The V call is TRBV2, the J call TRBJ2-7, with D perhaps TRBD1 (5 bases). The CDR3 extends over 14 amino acids. V was trimmed by 2 bases and J by 3 bases, leaving 11 bases between them. Germline CDR1 SNHLY, CDR2 FYNNEI. The chain's CDR3 is CASSEQAGIYEQYF. The CDR3, as DNA: TGTGCCAGCAGTGAACAGGCAGGGATCTACGAGCAGTACTTC.

The chain carries TRBV11-2 and TRBJ2-7; weak D call: TRBD1 (5 bases). V was shortened by 5 bases and J by 0 bases, with 14 bases between the two germline ends. CDR3 length equals 15 residues. Germline V gene lookup returns CDR1 SGHAT and CDR2 FQNNGV. CDR3 DNA sequence: TGTGCCAGCAGCATCACAGGCTTCGGCTCCTACGAGCAGTACTTC. It yields the protein CASSITGFGSYEQYF.

A single count supports this clone. This rearrangement joins TRBV7-3 to TRBJ2-1; D unresolved. Trimming shortened V by 3 bases and J by 4 bases, and 13 bases separated the two germline ends. The CDR3 runs to 15 residues. Germline lookup yields CDR1 SGHTA and CDR2 FQGTGA. This chain's CDR3 is CASSFRLVEYNEQFF. The CDR3, as DNA: TGTGCCAGCAGCTTTAGGTTGGTGGAGTACAATGAGCAGTTCTTC. Using reference TRBV7-3 and TRBJ2-1 for the parts outside the CDR3, the full variable domain is GAGVSQTPSNKVTEKGKYVELRCDPISGHTALYWYRQSLGQGPEFLIYFQGTGAADDSGLPNDRFFAVRPEGSVSTLKIQRTERGDSAVYLCASSFRLVEYNEQFFGPGTRLTVL.

The CDR3 spells CASSLRPLTGPGNTIYF. The DNA for the CDR3 is TGCGCCAGCAGCTTGCGCCCTTTGACAGGACCTGGAAACACCATATATTTT. The chain uses TRBV5-1 and TRBJ1-3; maybe TRBD1 (6 bases). The CDR3 is 17 residues long. The germline V gene has CDR1 SGHRS and CDR2 YFSETQ. The V gene lost 1 base and the J gene lost 2 bases, with 16 bases spanning the gap.

The chain links TRBV7-2 to TRBJ2-7; 11 bases map to TRBD2. The CDR3 has 16 residues. V was clipped by 5 bases and J by 3 bases; unmatched bases: 9. CDR1 SGHTA and CDR2 FQGNSA come from the germline V gene. The CDR3 region is CASSPSGTSGHYEQYF. CDR3 DNA: TGTGCCAGCAGCCCCTCGGGGACTAGCGGCCACTACGAGCAGTACTTC.

The chain recombines TRBV3-1 (or the pseudogene TRBV3-2) with TRBJ1-5; D is unclear. CDR1 and CDR2 from the germline V gene are LGHDT and YNNKEL (reference sequence). Deletions cut 1 base from V and 1 base from J, with 8 bases between. The CDR3 spans 15 residues. CDR3 amino acids: CASSQGWRSNQPQHF. CDR3 coding DNA: TGTGCCAGCAGCCAAGGATGGAGGAGCAATCAGCCCCAGCATTTT.